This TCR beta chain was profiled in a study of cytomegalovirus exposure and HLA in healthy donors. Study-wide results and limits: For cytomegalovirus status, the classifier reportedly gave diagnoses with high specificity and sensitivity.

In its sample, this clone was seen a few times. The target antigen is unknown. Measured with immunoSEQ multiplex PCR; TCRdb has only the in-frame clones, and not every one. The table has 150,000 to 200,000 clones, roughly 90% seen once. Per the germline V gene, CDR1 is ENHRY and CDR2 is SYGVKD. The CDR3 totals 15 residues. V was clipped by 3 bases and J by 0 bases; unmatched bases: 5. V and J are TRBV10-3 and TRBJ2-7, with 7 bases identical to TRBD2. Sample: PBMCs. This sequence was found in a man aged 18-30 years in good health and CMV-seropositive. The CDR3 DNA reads TGTGCCATCAGTGACTCCAGCGGGGCCTCCTACGAGCAGTACTTC. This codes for CAISDSSGASYEQYF.